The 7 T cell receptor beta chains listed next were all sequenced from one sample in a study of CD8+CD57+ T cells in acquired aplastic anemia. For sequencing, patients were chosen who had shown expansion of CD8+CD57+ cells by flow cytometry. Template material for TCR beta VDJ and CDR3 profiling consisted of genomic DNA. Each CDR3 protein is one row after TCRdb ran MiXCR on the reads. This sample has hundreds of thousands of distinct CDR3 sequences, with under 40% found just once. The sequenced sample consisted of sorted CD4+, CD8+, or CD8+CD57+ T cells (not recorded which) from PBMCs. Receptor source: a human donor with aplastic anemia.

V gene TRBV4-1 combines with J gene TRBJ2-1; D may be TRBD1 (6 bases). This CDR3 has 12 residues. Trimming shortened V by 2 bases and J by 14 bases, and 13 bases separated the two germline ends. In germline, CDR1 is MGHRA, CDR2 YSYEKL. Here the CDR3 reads CASSQQSGEKFF. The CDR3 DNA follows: TGCGCCAGCAGCCAACAATCAGGGGAAAAGTTCTTC.

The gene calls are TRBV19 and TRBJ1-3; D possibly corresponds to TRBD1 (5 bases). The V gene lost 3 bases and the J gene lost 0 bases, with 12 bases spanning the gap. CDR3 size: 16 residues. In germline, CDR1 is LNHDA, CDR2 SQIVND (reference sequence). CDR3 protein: CASSIGGKLSGNTIYF. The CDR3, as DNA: TGTGCCAGTAGTATCGGGGGGAAGCTCTCTGGAAACACCATATATTTT. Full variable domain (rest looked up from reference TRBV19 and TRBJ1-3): DGGITQSPKYLFRKEGQNVTLSCEQNLNHDAMYWYRQDPGQGLRLIYYSQIVNDFQKGDIAEGYSVSREKKESFPLTVTSAQKNPTAFYLCASSIGGKLSGNTIYFGEGSWLTVV.

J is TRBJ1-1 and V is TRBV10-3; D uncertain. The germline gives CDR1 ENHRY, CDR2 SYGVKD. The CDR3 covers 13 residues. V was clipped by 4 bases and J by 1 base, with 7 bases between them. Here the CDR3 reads CAISGSGNTEAFF. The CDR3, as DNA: TGTGCCATCAGTGGCAGCGGGAACACTGAAGCTTTCTTT.

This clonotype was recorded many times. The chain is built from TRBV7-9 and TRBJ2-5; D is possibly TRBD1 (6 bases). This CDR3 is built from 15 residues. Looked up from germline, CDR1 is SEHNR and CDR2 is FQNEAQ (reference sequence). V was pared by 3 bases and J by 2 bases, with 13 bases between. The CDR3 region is CASSLMDSAQETQYF. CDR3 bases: TGTGCCAGCAGCTTGATGGACAGCGCTCAAGAGACCCAGTACTTC. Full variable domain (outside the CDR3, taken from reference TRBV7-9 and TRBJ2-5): DTGVSQNPRHKITKRGQNVTFRCDPISEHNRLYWYRQTLGQGPEFLTYFQNEAQLEKSRLLSDRFSAERPKGSFSTLEIQRTEQGDSAMYLCASSLMDSAQETQYFGPGTRLLVL.

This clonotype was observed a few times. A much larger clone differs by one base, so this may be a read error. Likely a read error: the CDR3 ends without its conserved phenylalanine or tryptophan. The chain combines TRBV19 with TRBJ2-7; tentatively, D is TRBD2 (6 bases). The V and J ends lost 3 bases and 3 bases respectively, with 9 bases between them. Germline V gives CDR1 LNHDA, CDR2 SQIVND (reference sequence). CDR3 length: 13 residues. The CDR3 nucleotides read TGTGCCAGTAGTATTGGAGGGTTCTACGAGCAGTACCTC. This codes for CASSIGGFYEQYL.

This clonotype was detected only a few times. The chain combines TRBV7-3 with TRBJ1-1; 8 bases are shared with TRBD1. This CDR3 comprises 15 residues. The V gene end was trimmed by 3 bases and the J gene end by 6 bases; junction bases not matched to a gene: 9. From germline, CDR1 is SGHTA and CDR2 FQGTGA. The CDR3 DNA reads TGTGCCAGCAGCTTGCAACAGGGGGGACGGTCTGAAGCTTTCTTT. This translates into CASSLQQGGRSEAFF. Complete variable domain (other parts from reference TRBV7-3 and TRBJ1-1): GAGVSQTPSNKVTEKGKYVELRCDPISGHTALYWYRQSLGQGPEFLIYFQGTGAADDSGLPNDRFFAVRPEGSVSTLKIQRTERGDSAVYLCASSLQQGGRSEAFFGQGTRLTVV.

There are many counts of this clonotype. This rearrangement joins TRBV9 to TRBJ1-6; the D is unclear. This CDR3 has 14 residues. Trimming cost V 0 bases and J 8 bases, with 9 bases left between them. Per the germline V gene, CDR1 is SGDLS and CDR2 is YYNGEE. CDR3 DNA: TGTGCCAGCAGCGTAGGAGAGCTTGATTCACCCCTCCACTTT. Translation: CASSVGELDSPLHF.